This T cell receptor beta chain stems from a study of patients and donors after allogeneic stem cell transplantation. CDR3 length: 18 amino acids. V was pared by 0 bases and J by 1 base, with 21 bases between. Germline V gene data show CDR1 as GTSNPN and CDR2 as SVGIG (reference sequence). TCRdb reanalysed the RT-PCR reads using MiXCR and keeps one entry per CDR3 protein. The sample lists more than 850,000 distinct CDR3 sequences, under 20% occurring once. This TCR was sampled from a human donor who was either an allogeneic HSCT recipient or a stem cell or donor lymphocyte infusion donor (not recorded which). It is not recorded whose cells these are; they may come from a transplant donor. Sample: blood, either unsorted or a sorted T cell fraction (not recorded which). The chain combines TRBV30 with TRBJ1-1; D not resolved. This CDR3 is CAWSVIEFAGYKNTEAFF. CDR3 coding DNA: TGTGCCTGGAGTGTAATTGAATTCGCGGGGTATAAGAACACTGAAGCTTTCTTT.